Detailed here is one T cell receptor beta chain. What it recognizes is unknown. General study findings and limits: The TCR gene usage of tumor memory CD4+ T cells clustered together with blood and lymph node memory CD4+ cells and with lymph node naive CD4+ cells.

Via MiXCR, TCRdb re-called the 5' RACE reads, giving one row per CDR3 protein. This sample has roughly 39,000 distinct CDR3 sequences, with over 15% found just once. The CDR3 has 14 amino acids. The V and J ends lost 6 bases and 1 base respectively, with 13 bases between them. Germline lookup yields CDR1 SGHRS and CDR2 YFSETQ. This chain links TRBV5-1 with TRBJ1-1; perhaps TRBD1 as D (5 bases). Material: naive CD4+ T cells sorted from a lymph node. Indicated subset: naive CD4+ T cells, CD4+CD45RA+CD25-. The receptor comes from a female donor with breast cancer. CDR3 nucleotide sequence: TGCGCCAGCACCGTTGTCGGGGGGAACACTGAAGCTTTCTTT. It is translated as CASTVVGGNTEAFF.